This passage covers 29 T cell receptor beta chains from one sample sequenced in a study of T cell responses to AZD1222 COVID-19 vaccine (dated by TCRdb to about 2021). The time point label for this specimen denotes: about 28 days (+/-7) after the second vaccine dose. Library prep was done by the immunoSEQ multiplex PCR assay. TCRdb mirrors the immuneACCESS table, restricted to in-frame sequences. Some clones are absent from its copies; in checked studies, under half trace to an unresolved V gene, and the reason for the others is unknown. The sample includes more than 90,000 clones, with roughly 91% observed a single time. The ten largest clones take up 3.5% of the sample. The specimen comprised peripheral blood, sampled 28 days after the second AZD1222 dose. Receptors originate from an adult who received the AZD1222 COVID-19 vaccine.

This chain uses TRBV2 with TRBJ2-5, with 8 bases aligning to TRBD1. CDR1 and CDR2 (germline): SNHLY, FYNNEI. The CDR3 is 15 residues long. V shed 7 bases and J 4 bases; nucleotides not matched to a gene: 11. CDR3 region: CASTRESGGAETQYF. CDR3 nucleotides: TGTGCCAGCACCCGAGAGTCAGGGGGCGCAGAGACCCAGTACTTC.

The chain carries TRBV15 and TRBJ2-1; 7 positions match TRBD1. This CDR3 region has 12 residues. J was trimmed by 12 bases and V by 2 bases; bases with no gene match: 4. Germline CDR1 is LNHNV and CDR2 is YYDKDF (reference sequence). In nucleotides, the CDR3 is TGTGCCACCAGCAGACAGGGGGATGGGCAGTTCTTC. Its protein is CATSRQGDGQFF.

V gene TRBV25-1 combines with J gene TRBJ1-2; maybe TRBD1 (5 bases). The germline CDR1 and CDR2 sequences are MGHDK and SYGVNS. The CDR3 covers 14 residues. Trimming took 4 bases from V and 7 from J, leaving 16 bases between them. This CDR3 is CASSGIGGGSGYTF. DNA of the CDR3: TGTGCCAGCAGTGGGATTGGGGGGGGAAGTGGCTACACCTTC.

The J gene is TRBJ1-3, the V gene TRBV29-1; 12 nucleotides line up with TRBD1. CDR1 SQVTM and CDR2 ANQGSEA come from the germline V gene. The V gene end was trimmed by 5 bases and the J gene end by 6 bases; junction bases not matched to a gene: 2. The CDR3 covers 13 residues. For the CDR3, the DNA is TGCAGCGTTACGGGACAGGGGGCAAACACCATATATTTT. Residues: CSVTGQGANTIYF. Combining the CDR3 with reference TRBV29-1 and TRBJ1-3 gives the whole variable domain SAVISQKPSRDICQRGTSLTIQCQVDSQVTMMFWYRQQPGQSLTLIATANQGSEATYESGFVIDKFPISRPNLTFSTLTVSNMSPEDSSIYLCSVTGQGANTIYFGEGSWLTVV.

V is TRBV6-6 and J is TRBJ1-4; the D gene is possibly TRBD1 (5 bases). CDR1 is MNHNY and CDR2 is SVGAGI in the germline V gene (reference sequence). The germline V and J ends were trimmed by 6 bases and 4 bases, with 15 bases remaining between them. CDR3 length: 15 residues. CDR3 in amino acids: CASRTDSVSNEKLFF. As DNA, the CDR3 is TGTGCCAGCAGAACAGACAGTGTTAGTAATGAAAAACTGTTTTTT.

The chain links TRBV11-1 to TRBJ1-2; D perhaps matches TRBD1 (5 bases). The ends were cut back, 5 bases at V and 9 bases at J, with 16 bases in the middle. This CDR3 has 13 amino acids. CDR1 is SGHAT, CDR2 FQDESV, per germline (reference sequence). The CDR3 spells CASSLSGGIRYTF. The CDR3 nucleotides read TGTGCCAGCAGCCTAAGCGGGGGTATACGCTACACCTTC.

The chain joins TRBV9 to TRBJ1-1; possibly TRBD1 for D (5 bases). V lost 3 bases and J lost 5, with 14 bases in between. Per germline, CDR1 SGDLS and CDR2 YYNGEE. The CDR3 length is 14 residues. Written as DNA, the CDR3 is TGTGCCAGCAGCGCTACACAGGCTGGAACTGAAGCTTTCTTT. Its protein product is CASSATQAGTEAFF.

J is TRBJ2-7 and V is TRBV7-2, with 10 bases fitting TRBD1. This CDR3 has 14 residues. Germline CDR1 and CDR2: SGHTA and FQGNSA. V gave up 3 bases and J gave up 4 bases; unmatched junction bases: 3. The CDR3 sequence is CASSFGTGEYEQYF. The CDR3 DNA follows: TGTGCCAGCAGCTTCGGGACAGGGGAGTACGAGCAGTACTTC.

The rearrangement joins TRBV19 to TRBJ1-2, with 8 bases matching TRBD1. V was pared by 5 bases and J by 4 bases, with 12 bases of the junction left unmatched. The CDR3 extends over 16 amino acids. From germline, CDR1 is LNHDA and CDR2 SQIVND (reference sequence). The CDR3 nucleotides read TGTGCCAGTAGTTGGGGGGGTTACGGGACAGGCTATGGCTACACCTTC. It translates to CASSWGGYGTGYGYTF. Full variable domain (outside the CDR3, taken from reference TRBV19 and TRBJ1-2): DGGITQSPKYLFRKEGQNVTLSCEQNLNHDAMYWYRQDPGQGLRLIYYSQIVNDFQKGDIAEGYSVSREKKESFPLTVTSAQKNPTAFYLCASSWGGYGTGYGYTFGSGTRLTVV.

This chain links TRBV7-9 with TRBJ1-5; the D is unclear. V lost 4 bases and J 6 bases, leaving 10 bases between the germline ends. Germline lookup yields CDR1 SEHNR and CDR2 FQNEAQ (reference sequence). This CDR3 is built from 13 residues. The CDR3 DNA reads TGTGCCAGCAGCTCGAACGAGTTTCAGCCCCAGCATTTT. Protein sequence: CASSSNEFQPQHF.

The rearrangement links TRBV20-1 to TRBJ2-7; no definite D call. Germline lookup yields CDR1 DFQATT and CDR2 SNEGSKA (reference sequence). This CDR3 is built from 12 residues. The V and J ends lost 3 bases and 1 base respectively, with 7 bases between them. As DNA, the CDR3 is TGCAGTGCTAGTGCGGCTTCCTACGAGCAGTACTTC. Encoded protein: CSASAASYEQYF.

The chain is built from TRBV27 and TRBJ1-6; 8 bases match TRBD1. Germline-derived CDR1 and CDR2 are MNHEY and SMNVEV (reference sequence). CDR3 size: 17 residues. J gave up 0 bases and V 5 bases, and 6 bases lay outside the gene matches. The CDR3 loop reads CASSTTGGRSYNSPLHF. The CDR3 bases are TGTGCCAGCAGTACCACAGGGGGGCGCTCCTATAATTCACCCCTCCACTTT.

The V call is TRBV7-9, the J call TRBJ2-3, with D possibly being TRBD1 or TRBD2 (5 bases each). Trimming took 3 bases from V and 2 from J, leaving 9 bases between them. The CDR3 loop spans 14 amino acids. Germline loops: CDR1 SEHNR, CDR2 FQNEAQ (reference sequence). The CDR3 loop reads CASSFMGDTDTQYF. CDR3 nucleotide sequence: TGTGCCAGCAGCTTTATGGGGGACACAGATACGCAGTATTTT.

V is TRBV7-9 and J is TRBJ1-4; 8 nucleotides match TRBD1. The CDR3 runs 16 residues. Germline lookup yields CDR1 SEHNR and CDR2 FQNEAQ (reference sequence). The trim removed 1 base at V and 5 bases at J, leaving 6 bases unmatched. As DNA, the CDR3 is TGTGCCAGCAGCTTAGACCGGACAGGGTCAAATGAAAAACTGTTTTTT. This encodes CASSLDRTGSNEKLFF.

CDR3 sequence (DNA): TGTGCCAGCAGCATCGGGACACCTCTACAGGGTGAAAAACTGTTTTTT. Its protein product is CASSIGTPLQGEKLFF. The chain employs TRBV7-2 and TRBJ1-4; perhaps TRBD1 as D (6 bases). Germline lookup yields CDR1 SGHTA and CDR2 FQGNSA. The CDR3 loop spans 16 amino acids. Trimming shortened V by 5 bases and J by 7 bases, and 20 bases separated the two germline ends.

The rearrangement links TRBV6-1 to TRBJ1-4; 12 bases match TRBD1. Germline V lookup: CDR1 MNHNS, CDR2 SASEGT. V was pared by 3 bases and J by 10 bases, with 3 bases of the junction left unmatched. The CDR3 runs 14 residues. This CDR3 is CASSEGQGAVKLFF. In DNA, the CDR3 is TGTGCCAGCAGTGAGGGACAGGGGGCTGTAAAACTGTTTTTT.

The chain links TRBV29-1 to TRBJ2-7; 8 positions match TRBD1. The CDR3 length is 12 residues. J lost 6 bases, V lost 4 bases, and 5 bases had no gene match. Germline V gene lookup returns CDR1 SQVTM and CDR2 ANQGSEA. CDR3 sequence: CSVGQGAGEQYF. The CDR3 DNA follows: TGCAGCGTTGGTCAGGGGGCGGGCGAGCAGTACTTC.

Here the CDR3 DNA reads TGTGCCAGCAGTGAGGGACTAGGGGTATACAATGAGCAGTTCTTC. It specifies CASSEGLGVYNEQFF. The chain is built from TRBV2 and TRBJ2-1, with 8 bases lining up with TRBD2. The germline V gene has CDR1 SNHLY and CDR2 FYNNEI. V shed 3 bases, J shed 4 bases, and the junction held 5 bases outside the gene matches. The CDR3 has 15 residues.

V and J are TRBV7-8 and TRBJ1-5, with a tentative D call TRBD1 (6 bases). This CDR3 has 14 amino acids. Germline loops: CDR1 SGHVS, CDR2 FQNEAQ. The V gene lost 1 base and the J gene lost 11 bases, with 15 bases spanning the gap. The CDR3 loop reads CASSLGQGFMAQHF. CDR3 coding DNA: TGTGCCAGCAGCTTAGGGCAGGGGTTCATGGCCCAGCATTTT.

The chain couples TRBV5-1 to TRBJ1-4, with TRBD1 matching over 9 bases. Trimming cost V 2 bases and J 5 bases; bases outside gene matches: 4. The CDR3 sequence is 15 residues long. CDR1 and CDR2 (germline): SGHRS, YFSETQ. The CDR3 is CASSFGTGPNEKLFF. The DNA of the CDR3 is TGCGCCAGCAGCTTTGGGACAGGGCCAAATGAAAAACTGTTTTTT.

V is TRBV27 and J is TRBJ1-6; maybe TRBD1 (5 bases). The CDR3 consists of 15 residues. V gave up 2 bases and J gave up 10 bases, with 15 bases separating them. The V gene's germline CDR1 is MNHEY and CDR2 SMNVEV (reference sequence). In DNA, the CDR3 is TGTGCCAGCAGTTTACTCTGGGGGGAACGGTCACCCCTCCACTTT. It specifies CASSLLWGERSPLHF.

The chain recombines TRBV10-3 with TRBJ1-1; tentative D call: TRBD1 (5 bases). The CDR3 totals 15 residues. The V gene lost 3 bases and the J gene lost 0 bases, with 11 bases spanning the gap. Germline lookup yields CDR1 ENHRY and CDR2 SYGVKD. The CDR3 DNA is TGTGCCATCAGTGATTACGGGACGGTGAACACTGAAGCTTTCTTT. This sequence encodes CAISDYGTVNTEAFF.

CDR3 loop: CASIQDSGVPGNTIYF. Written as DNA, the CDR3 is TGTGCCAGCATCCAGGACTCGGGGGTCCCTGGAAACACCATATATTTT. The chain carries TRBV7-8 and TRBJ1-3; maybe TRBD1 (5 bases). The germline V gene encodes CDR1 SGHVS and CDR2 FQNEAQ. There are 16 residues in the CDR3. Trimming stripped 7 bases from V and 2 bases from J, with 18 bases between.

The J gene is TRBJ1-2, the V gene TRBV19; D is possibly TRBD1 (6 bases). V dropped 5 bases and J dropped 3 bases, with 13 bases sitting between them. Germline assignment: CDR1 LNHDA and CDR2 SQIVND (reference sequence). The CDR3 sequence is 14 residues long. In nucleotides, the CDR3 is TGTGCCAGTAGTCCAACGGGGGCGGACTATGGCTACACCTTC. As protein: CASSPTGADYGYTF.

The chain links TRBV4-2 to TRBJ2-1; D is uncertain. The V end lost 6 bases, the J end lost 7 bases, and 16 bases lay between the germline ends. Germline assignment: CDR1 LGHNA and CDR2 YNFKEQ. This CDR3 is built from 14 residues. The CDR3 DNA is TGTGCCAGCAGTCTCGCGGCCTCCCTAAATGAGCAGTTCTTC. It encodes CASSLAASLNEQFF.

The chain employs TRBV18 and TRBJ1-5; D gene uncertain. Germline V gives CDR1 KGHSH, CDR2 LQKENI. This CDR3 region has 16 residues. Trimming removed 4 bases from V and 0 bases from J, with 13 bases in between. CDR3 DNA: TGTGCCAGCTCACAGGAGTTTCAATATAGCAATCAGCCCCAGCATTTT. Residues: CASSQEFQYSNQPQHF.

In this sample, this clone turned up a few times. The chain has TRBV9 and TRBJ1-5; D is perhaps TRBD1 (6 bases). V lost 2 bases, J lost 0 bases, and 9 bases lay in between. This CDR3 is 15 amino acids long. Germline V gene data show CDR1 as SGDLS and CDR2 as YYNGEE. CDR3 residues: CASSVGTISNQPQHF. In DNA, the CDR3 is TGTGCCAGCAGCGTGGGGACAATTAGCAATCAGCCCCAGCATTTT.

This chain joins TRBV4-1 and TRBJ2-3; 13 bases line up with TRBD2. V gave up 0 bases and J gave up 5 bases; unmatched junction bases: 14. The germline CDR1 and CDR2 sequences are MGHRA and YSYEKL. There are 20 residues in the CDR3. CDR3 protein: CASSQESLAGGPINVDTQYF. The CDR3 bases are TGCGCCAGCAGCCAAGAATCACTAGCGGGAGGGCCTATAAATGTAGATACGCAGTATTTT.

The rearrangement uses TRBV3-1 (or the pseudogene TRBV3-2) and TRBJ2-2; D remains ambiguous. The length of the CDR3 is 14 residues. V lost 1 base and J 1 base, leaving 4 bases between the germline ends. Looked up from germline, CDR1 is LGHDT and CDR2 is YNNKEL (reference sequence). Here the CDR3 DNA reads TGTGCCAGCAGCCAAGGCAGGAACACCGGGGAGCTGTTTTTT. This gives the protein CASSQGRNTGELFF.